Here is one T cell receptor (beta chain) with its context. Its target is not known. Germline lookup yields CDR1 MNHEY and CDR2 SVGAGI. The CDR3 length is 15 residues. V lost 5 bases and J 2 bases, leaving 13 bases between the germline ends. The data belong to a study of T cell repertoires in cytomegalovirus infection. Study-wide background: As its CMV epitopes, the study selected recently identified HLA-C-restricted and well-studied HLA-B-restricted targets. Evidence of both CMV infection and a matching HLA type came from public TCR beta signatures. Findings of the study overall: Cumulative public TCR beta family frequency identified carriers of CMV plus the relevant HLA. Within the response measured ex vivo, HLA-C-restricted CMV-specific TCR beta clonotypes were dominant.

Each CDR3 protein gets one entry after TCRdb re-called the reads with MiXCR. The sample has hundreds of thousands of distinct CDR3 sequences; approximately 31% are singletons. The sample consisted of cultured CD8+ T cells from PBMCs, taken from culture after CMV antigen stimulation. The clonotype comes from a human donor in good health (CMV status not recorded). Some clones in this sample may be carry-over from other donors' samples. J is TRBJ2-1 and V is TRBV6-5; tentatively, D is TRBD1 (6 bases). The CDR3 loop is CASSLDRRTYNEQFF. The CDR3 region has the DNA TGTGCCAGCAGTCTCGACAGGAGAACCTACAATGAGCAGTTCTTC.